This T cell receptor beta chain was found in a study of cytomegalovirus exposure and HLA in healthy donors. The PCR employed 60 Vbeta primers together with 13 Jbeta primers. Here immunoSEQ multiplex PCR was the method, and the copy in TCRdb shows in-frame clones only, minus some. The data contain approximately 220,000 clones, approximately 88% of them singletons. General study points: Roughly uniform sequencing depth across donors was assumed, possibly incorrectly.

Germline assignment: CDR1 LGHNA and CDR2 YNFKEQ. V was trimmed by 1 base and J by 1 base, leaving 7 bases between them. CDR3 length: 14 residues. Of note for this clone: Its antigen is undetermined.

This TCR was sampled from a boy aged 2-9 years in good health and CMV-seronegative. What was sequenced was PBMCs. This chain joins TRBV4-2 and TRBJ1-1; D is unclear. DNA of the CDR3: TGTGCCAGCAGCCAAGTAGATACGAACACTGAAGCTTTCTTT. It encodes CASSQVDTNTEAFF.